This T cell receptor (beta chain) is drawn from a study of T cell clones after liver transplantation. Turning to the study itself: Post-transplant blood was tracked for graft-donor-reactive T cell clones identified in a pre-transplant mixed lymphocyte reaction. General study points: Conclusions were preliminary, with small, heterogeneous patient groups. In 5 of 8 subjects, circulating graft-donor-reactive CD4 TCRbeta sequences fell significantly after transplant.

To note about this clone: Its antigen is unidentified.

This table comes from immunoSEQ multiplex PCR, and its TCRdb copy is limited to in-frame clones, with some not included. The top ten hold roughly 14% of the sample, which has around 51,000 clones, roughly nine tenths seen once. The germline V gene has CDR1 PRHDT and CDR2 FYEKMQ (reference sequence). This CDR3 contains 15 residues. Trimming removed 5 bases at V and 3 bases at J, with 17 bases between. This TCR was sampled from a human patient who received a liver transplant. The T cells may partly be graft donor cells. This sample comprised CD8+ T cells from blood, obtained 12 months after liver transplant. The genes are TRBV13 and TRBJ2-7; TRBD2 might be the D (5 bases). The CDR3, as DNA: TGTGCCAGCAGCGATGGAACTAGAGAAGTCTACGAGCAGTACTTC. Amino acid sequence: CASSDGTREVYEQYF. The whole variable domain, filled in from reference TRBV13 and TRBJ2-7, reads AAGVIQSPRHLIKEKRETATLKCYPIPRHDTVYWYQQGPGQDPQFLISFYEKMQSDKGSIPDRFSAQQFSDYHSELNMSSLELGDSALYFCASSDGTREVYEQYFGPGTRLTVT.